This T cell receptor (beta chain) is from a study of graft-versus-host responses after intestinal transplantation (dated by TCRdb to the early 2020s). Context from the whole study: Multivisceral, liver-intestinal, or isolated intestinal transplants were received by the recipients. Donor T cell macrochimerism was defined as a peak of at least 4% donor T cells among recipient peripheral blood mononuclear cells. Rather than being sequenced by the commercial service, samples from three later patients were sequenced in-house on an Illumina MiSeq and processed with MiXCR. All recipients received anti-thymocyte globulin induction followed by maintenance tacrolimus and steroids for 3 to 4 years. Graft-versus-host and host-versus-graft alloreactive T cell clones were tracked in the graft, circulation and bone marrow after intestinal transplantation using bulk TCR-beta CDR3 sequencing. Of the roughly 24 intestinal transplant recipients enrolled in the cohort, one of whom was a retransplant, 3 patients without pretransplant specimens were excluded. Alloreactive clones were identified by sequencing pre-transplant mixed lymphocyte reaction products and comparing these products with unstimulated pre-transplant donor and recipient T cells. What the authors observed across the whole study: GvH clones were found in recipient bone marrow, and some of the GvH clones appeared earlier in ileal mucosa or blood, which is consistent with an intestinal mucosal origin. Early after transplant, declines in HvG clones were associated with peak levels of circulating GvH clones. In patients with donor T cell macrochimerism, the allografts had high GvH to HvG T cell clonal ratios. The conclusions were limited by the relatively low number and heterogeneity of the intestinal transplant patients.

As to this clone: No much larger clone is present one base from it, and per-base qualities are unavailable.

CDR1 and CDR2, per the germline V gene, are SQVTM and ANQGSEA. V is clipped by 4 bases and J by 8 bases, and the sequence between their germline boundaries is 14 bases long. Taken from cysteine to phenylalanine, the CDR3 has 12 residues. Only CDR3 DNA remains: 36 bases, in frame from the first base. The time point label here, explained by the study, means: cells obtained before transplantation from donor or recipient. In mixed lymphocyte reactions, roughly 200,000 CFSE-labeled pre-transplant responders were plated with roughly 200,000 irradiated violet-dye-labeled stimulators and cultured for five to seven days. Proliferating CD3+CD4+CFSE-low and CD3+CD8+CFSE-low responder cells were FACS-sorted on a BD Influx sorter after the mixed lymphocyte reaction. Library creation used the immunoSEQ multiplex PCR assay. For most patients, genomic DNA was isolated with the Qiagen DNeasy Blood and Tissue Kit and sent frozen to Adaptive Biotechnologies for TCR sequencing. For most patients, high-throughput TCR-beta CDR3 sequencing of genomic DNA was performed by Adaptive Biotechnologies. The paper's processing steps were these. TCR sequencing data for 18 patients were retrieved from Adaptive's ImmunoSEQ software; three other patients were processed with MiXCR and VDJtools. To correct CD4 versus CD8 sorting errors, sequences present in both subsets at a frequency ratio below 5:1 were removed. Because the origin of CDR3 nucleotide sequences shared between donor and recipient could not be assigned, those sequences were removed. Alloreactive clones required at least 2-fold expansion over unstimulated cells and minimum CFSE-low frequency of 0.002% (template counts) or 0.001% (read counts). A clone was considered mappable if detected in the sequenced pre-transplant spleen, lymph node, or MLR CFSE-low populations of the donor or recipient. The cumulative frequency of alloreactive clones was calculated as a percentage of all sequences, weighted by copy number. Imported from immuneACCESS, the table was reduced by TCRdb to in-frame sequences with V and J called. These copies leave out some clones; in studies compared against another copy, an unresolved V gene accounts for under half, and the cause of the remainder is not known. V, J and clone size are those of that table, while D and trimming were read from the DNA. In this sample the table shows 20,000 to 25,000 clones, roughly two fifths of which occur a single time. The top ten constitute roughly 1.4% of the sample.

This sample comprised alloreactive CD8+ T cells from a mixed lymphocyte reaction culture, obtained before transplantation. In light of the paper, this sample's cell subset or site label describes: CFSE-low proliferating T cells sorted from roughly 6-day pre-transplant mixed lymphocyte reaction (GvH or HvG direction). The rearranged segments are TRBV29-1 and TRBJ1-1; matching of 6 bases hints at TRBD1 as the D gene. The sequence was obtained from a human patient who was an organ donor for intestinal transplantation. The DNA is TGCAGCGTTGCCTCAGGGGTGGAGGAAGCTTTCTTT. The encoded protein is CSVASGVEEAFF. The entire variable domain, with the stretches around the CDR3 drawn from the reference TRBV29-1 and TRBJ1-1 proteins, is SAVISQKPSRDICQRGTSLTIQCQVDSQVTMMFWYRQQPGQSLTLIATANQGSEATYESGFVIDKFPISRPNLTFSTLTVSNMSPEDSSIYLCSVASGVEEAFFGQGTRLTVV.